The rows below give T cell receptor beta chains drawn from one sample of a study of radiation and T cells in renal cell carcinoma. TCRdb's copy holds only in-frame clones and misses some; the assay was immunoSEQ multiplex PCR. The repertoire includes about 95,000 clones, about 88% of them detected once, and approximately 7.9% sits in the top ten. The source material was blood, sampled from a patient whose treatment included radiotherapy and nephrectomy. The source of these receptors is a man between 50 and 59 years old with renal cell carcinoma. Both conserved end residues are part of each CDR3. D genes are given only for firm matches. Some rows mark clone size as missing; the rest say once, few, many or name a class of expanded clone.

D,J,V,size,CDR3,DNA
TRBD1,TRBJ1-5,TRBV10-3,once,CAIAPTGASNQPQHF,TGTGCCATCGCGCCGACAGGGGCCAGCAATCAGCCCCAGCATTTT
TRBD1,TRBJ2-7,TRBV27,NA,CASSQGVEQYF,TGTGCCAGCAGTCAGGGGGTCGAGCAGTACTTC
TRBD1,TRBJ2-1,TRBV7-2,NA,CASSRFGTGNNEQFF,TGTGCCAGCAGCCGATTCGGGACAGGGAACAATGAGCAGTTCTTC
TRBD1,TRBJ2-2,TRBV6-1,NA,CASSEDPDRGLNTGELFF,TGTGCCAGCAGTGAAGACCCGGACAGGGGGCTGAACACCGGGGAGCTGTTTTTT
NA,TRBJ1-4,TRBV7-9,NA,CASSLGSAGSNEKLFF,TGTGCCAGCAGCTTAGGATCGGCAGGATCCAATGAAAAACTGTTTTTT
NA,TRBJ1-1,TRBV7-9,NA,CASSLSSSGGEAFF,TGTGCCAGCAGCCTATCTTCATCGGGGGGTGAAGCTTTCTTT
NA,TRBJ1-1,TRBV5-4,NA,CASRSYGDTEAFF,TGTGCCAGCAGGAGCTACGGGGACACTGAAGCTTTCTTT
NA,TRBJ2-3,TRBV5-1,once,CASSLGRAQGGDTQYF,TGCGCCAGCAGCTTGGGGAGGGCGCAGGGAGGAGATACGCAGTATTTT
TRBD1,TRBJ1-2,TRBV30,NA,CACDRGPLGGYTF,TGTGCCTGCGACAGGGGGCCCCTCGGGGGCTACACCTTC
NA,TRBJ1-5,TRBV19,few,CATGREGIAQHF,TGTGCCACCGGCCGGGAGGGGATAGCCCAGCATTTT
NA,TRBJ1-1,TRBV28,NA,CASSLVTEPTEAFF,TGTGCCAGCAGTTTAGTTACAGAACCCACTGAAGCTTTCTTT
TRBD2,TRBJ2-1,TRBV19,NA,CASIGGTSGAYNEQFF,TGTGCCAGTATTGGGGGGACTAGCGGCGCCTACAATGAGCAGTTCTTC
NA,TRBJ1-1,TRBV2,few,CASSERGGTEAFF,TGTGCCAGCAGTGAAAGGGGAGGCACTGAAGCTTTCTTT
NA,TRBJ1-1,TRBV6-1,NA,CASSEMARGSSFAFF,TGTGCCAGCAGTGAAATGGCTAGGGGGTCCAGCTTCGCTTTCTTT
NA,TRBJ2-1,TRBV29-1,NA,CSVWDGLNEQFF,TGCAGCGTTTGGGACGGGTTAAATGAGCAGTTCTTC
NA,TRBJ2-7,TRBV7-9,NA,CASSLEGYGEQYF,TGTGCCAGCAGCTTGGAGGGATATGGCGAGCAGTACTTC
TRBD1,TRBJ1-2,TRBV2,NA,CASSERQGSIYGYTF,TGTGCCAGCAGTGAGAGACAGGGCTCTATCTATGGCTACACCTTC
NA,TRBJ2-3,TRBV7-2,once,CASSRTRATDTQYF,TGTGCCAGCAGCCGGACCCGCGCCACAGATACGCAGTATTTT
TRBD1,TRBJ2-7,TRBV28,NA,CASSGTGYEQYF,TGTGCCAGCAGTGGGACAGGGTATGAGCAGTACTTC
TRBD1,TRBJ1-2,TRBV5-1,NA,CASSNGQGEIYGYTF,TGCGCCAGCAGCAACGGACAGGGAGAGATCTATGGCTACACCTTC
TRBD2,TRBJ2-1,TRBV5-6,NA,CASSGSSGSYFDEQFF,TGTGCCAGCAGCGGAAGTAGCGGGAGCTACTTCGATGAGCAGTTCTTC
NA,TRBJ2-7,TRBV5-5,NA,CASSLGNSPSYEQYF,TGTGCCAGCAGCTTGGGCAACAGTCCCTCCTACGAGCAGTACTTC
NA,TRBJ1-1,TRBV18,NA,CASSPTITGSNTEAFF,TGTGCCAGCTCACCAACGATTACAGGGTCGAACACTGAAGCTTTCTTT
NA,TRBJ2-3,TRBV19,NA,CASNDREGTQYF,TGTGCCAGTAACGACAGGGAGGGTACGCAGTATTTT
NA,TRBJ1-1,TRBV19,NA,CASSTTRMNTEAFF,TGTGCCAGTAGTACGACACGGATGAACACTGAAGCTTTCTTT
NA,TRBJ2-5,TRBV2,NA,CASRESGWRETQYF,TGTGCCAGCAGGGAGTCAGGGTGGAGGGAGACCCAGTACTTC
NA,TRBJ2-7,TRBV11-2,NA,CASSRRGGGLEQYF,TGTGCCAGCAGCCGCAGAGGTGGGGGGCTTGAGCAGTACTTC
NA,TRBJ2-5,TRBV6-1,once,CASSEGRVETQYF,TGTGCCAGCAGTGAAGGTCGAGTAGAGACCCAGTACTTC
NA,TRBJ2-2,TRBV5-5,NA,CASSLRASNTGELFF,TGTGCCAGCAGCTTGCGAGCGTCGAACACCGGGGAGCTGTTTTTT
NA,TRBJ1-1,TRBV11-2,NA,CASSLSRGWNTEAFF,TGTGCCAGCAGCTTATCAAGGGGCTGGAACACTGAAGCTTTCTTT
NA,TRBJ2-5,TRBV9,few,CASSARTDPRGETQYF,TGTGCCAGCAGCGCAAGGACGGACCCGAGAGGGGAGACCCAGTACTTC
NA,TRBJ1-1,TRBV5-1,NA,CASSSLGGAEAFF,TGCGCCAGCAGTTCTCTGGGAGGGGCTGAAGCTTTCTTT
TRBD1,TRBJ1-3,TRBV7-2,few,CASSFTGGAGNTIYF,TGTGCCAGCAGCTTTACAGGGGGCGCTGGAAACACCATATATTTT
TRBD1,TRBJ1-1,TRBV27,NA,CASSGQGASTEAFF,TGTGCCAGCAGTGGACAGGGGGCGAGTACTGAAGCTTTCTTT
NA,TRBJ2-5,TRBV7-6,many,CASSRGRQETQYF,TGTGCCAGCAGCCGCGGACGGCAAGAGACCCAGTACTTC
NA,TRBJ1-6,TRBV27,NA,CASSLSRRGNSPLHF,TGTGCCAGCAGTTTATCGCGGCGGGGTAATTCACCCCTCCACTTT
NA,TRBJ2-5,TRBV28,few,CASDRWGSMKTQYF,TGTGCCAGCGACAGATGGGGCTCAATGAAGACCCAGTACTTC